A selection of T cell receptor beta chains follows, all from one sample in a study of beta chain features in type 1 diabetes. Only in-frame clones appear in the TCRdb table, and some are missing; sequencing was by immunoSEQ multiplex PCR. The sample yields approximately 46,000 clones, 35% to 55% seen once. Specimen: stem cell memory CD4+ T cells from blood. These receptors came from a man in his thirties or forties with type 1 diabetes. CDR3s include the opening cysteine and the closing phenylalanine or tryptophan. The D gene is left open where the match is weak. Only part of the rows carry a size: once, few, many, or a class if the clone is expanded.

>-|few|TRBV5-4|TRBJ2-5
TGTGCCAGCAGCTTGGCGCGGGCGGGAACAGAGACCCAGTACTTC
CASSLARAGTETQYF
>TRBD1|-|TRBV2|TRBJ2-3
TGTGCCAGCAGCTCCGGGACAGGGCGAGTAGATACGCAGTATTTT
CASSSGTGRVDTQYF
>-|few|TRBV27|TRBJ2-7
TGTGCCAGCAGTTTATTTCCGACTCGGGACTACGAGCAGTACTTC
CASSLFPTRDYEQYF
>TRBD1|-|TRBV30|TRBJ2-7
TGTGCCTGGAGTGTCGACAGGGTGTCCTACGAGCAGTACTTC
CAWSVDRVSYEQYF
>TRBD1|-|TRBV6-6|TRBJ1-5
TGTGCCAGCACCAAGGAGGGGGCGAGGCCCCAGCATTTT
CASTKEGARPQHF
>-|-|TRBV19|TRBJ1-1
TGTGCCAGTAGTCAACCGGGACAAGTGAACACTGAAGCTTTCTTT
CASSQPGQVNTEAFF
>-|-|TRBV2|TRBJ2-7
TGTGCCAGCAGCCTTGCTTACAGCAACTACGAGCAGTACTTC
CASSLAYSNYEQYF
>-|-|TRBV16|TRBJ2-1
TGTGCCAGCAGCTTAGAAAATGAGCAGTTCTTC
CASSLENEQFF
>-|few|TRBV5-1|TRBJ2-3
TGCGCCAGCAGCTCGGGTGGGGCTATTCCTACGCAGTATTTT
CASSSGGAIPTQYF
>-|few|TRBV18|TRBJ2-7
TGTGCCAGCTCCCCCCTCTCCTACGAGCAGTACTTC
CASSPLSYEQYF
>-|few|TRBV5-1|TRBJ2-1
TGCGCCAGCAGCTCACAGGACAATGAGCAGTTCTTC
CASSSQDNEQFF
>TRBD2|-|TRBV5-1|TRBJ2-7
TGCGCCAGCAGCTTGGTAGCGGGATATCTTTACGAGCAGTACTTC
CASSLVAGYLYEQYF
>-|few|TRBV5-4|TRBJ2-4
TGTGCCAGCAGCCCCGGATCGACAAAAAACATTCAGTACTTC
CASSPGSTKNIQYF
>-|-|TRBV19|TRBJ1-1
TGTGCCAGTAGTTTCATCAGGGGCACTGAAGCTTTCTTT
CASSFIRGTEAFF
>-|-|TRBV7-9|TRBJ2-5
TGTGCCAGCAGCTCGGCTAGCCGGTGGGAGACCCAGTACTTC
CASSSASRWETQYF
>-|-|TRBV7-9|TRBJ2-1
TGTGCCAGCAGCCCCTTCCGCAGATTCAATGAGCAGTTCTTC
CASSPFRRFNEQFF
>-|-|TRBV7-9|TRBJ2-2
TGTGCCAGCAGCTTAGGGGCAGCCGGGGAGCTGTTTTTT
CASSLGAAGELFF
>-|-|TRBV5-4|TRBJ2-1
TGTGCCAGCAGCTCCGGACTAGTCAGGGGCAATGAGCAGTTCTTC
CASSSGLVRGNEQFF
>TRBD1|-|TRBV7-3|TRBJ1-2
TGTGCCAACAGCTTAACCCCGGGACAGGCGAGTGATGGCTACACCTTC
CANSLTPGQASDGYTF
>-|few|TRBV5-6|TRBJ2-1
TGTGCCAGCAGTGAACCACAGAGCTCCTACAATGAGCAGTTCTTC
CASSEPQSSYNEQFF
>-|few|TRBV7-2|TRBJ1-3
TGTGCCAGCAGCTTCCTTCCGGGAAACACCATATATTTT
CASSFLPGNTIYF
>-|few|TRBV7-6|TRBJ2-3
TGTGCCAGCAGCTCTACCCGAGGGGGGGCAAATACGCAGTATTTT
CASSSTRGGANTQYF
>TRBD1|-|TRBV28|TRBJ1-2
TGTGCCAGCAGGGACAGGGCAAGCTATGGCTACACCTTC
CASRDRASYGYTF
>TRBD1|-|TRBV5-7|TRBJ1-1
TGTGCCAGTCCGGACAGGGGATTGGTGAGTACTGAAGCTTTCTTT
CASPDRGLVSTEAFF
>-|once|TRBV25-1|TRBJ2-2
TGTGCCAGCAGTGAATTAGGCAGGGGAACCGGGGAGCTGTTTTTT
CASSELGRGTGELFF
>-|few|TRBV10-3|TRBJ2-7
TGTGCCATCAGGGGTACAGGGGAGGACGAGCAGTACTTC
CAIRGTGEDEQYF
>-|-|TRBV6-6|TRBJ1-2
TGTGCCAGCAACGGGGGGAACTATGGCTACACCTTC
CASNGGNYGYTF
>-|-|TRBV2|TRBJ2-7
TGTGCCAGCAGCAGGACTGGGACCTACGAGCAGTACTTC
CASSRTGTYEQYF
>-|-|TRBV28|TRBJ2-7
TGTGCCAGCAGTTTACGGCCGGGAAGCTCCTACGAGCAGTACTTC
CASSLRPGSSYEQYF
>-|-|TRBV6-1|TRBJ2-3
TGTGCCAGCAGTGAAGGGAGGACAGATACGCAGTATTTT
CASSEGRTDTQYF
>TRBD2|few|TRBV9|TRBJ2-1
TGTGCCAGCAGCGTATCTAGCGGGATTAACTACAATGAGCAGTTCTTC
CASSVSSGINYNEQFF
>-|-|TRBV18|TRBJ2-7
TGTGCCAGCTCACCAACCTATGAGGTAGCCTACGAGCAGTACTTC
CASSPTYEVAYEQYF
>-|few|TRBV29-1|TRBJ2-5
TGCAGCGTTTCTGGGAGGGAGACCCAGTACTTC
CSVSGRETQYF
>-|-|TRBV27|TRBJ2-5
TGTGCCAGCAGAGCGAAAGAGACCCAGTACTTC
CASRAKETQYF
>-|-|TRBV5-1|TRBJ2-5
TGCGCCAGCAGCTTGGCACAGGGAAGCGAGACCCAGTACTTC
CASSLAQGSETQYF
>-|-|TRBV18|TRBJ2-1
TGTGCCAGCTCACCAGGGCAGCGGGCATACAATGAGCAGTTCTTC
CASSPGQRAYNEQFF
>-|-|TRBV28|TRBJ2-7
TGTGCCAGTGGGCCCTCCTACGAGCAGTACTTC
CASGPSYEQYF
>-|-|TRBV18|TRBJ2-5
TGTGCCAGCTCACCTGACCTCTCTGGGCGAGAGACCCAGTACTTC
CASSPDLSGRETQYF
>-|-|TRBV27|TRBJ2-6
TGTGCCAGCAGAGGGGGACAACGGAGCTCTGGGGCCAACGTCCTGACTTTC
CASRGGQRSSGANVLTF
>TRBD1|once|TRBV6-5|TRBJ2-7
TGTGCCAGCAGTACGGACAGGGGGAACGGGCAGTACTTC
CASSTDRGNGQYF
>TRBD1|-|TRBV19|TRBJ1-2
TGTGCCAGTAGACGGACAGGCGGGCCCTATGGCTACACCTTC
CASRRTGGPYGYTF